This note documents a single TCR beta chain sequence. This sample was taken from a study of blood T cell repertoires in COVID-19. V lost 6 bases to trimming and J lost 1 base; unmatched junction nucleotides: 14. This CDR3 spans 17 amino acids. CDR1 and CDR2 from the germline V gene are MDHEN and SYDVKM. This table comes from immunoSEQ multiplex PCR, and its TCRdb copy is limited to in-frame clones, with some not included. Here the sample spans 35,000 to 40,000 clones, over 75% being singletons. This TCR was sampled from a man aged 55 to 70 with active COVID-19. The chain carries TRBV28 and TRBJ1-1; 7 nucleotides align to TRBD1. The specimen was peripheral blood. DNA for the CDR3: TGTGCCAGCAGCCAGGCCGTGGGGGACAGATCGAACACTGAAGCTTTCTTT. As protein: CASSQAVGDRSNTEAFF.